Below, 26 T cell receptor beta chains from the same sample are listed, as sequenced in a study of blood T cell repertoires in COVID-19. Data came from immunoSEQ multiplex PCR; TCRdb stores just in-frame clones and leaves some out. This table holds under 200,000 clones, around 89% found once. The sequencing input was peripheral blood. Receptor source: a man aged 55-75 years with acute or convalescent COVID-19.

V usage is TRBV24-1 and J usage is TRBJ2-1; D is unresolved. CDR3 length equals 15 residues. CDR1 is KGHDR and CDR2 is SFDVKD in the germline V gene. Trimming took 4 bases from V and 8 from J, leaving 17 bases between them. As DNA, the CDR3 is TGTGCCACCAGTGAGCCCGGGTCTGGCAAAGATGAGCAGTTCTTC. This codes for CATSEPGSGKDEQFF.

The CDR3 DNA follows: TGCGCCAGCAGCCGAGGGACAGGGTCGGTTAGATTAGACACTGAAGCTTTCTTT. It is translated as CASSRGTGSVRLDTEAFF. This chain links TRBV4-1 with TRBJ1-1; 9 bases align to TRBD1. CDR1 is MGHRA, CDR2 YSYEKL, per germline. The CDR3 runs to 18 residues. The V segment lost 4 bases and the J segment 3 bases; nucleotides outside the gene matches: 15.

This chain links TRBV6-5 with TRBJ2-1; 8 bases line up with TRBD2. This CDR3 comprises 13 residues. Germline CDR1 reads MNHEY; CDR2 reads SVGAGI. The V gene end was trimmed by 0 bases and the J gene end by 8 bases; junction bases not matched to a gene: 0. The CDR3 region is CASSYSLADEQFF. DNA of the CDR3: TGTGCCAGCAGTTACTCACTAGCGGATGAGCAGTTCTTC.

V and J are TRBV18 and TRBJ2-2; 8 nucleotides agree with TRBD1. Looked up from germline, CDR1 is KGHSH and CDR2 is LQKENI. The V segment lost 4 bases and the J segment 4 bases; nucleotides outside the gene matches: 8. The CDR3 extends over 16 amino acids. Written as DNA, the CDR3 is TGTGCCAGCTCACAATCGACAGGGGCCAGCACCGGGGAGCTGTTTTTT. Protein sequence: CASSQSTGASTGELFF.

The chain recombines TRBV7-2 with TRBJ1-2, with 7 bases identical to TRBD1. The germline CDR1 and CDR2 sequences are SGHTA and FQGNSA. This CDR3 contains 18 residues. Unmatched junction bases numbered 15, after V lost 3 bases and J lost 2 bases. The DNA of the CDR3 is TGTGCCAGCAGCTTCCACGGGAGCGGACAGGCAAGCAACTATGGCTACACCTTC. Translating gives CASSFHGSGQASNYGYTF.

The chain uses TRBV11-3 and TRBJ2-3, with D uncertain. V dropped 0 bases and J dropped 2 bases, with 9 bases sitting between them. Looked up from germline, CDR1 is SGHNT and CDR2 is YENEEA. This CDR3 is 15 amino acids long. Here the CDR3 reads CASSLDGFSTDTQYF. The CDR3 nucleotides read TGTGCCAGCAGCTTAGATGGCTTTTCCACAGATACGCAGTATTTT.

The chain uses TRBV5-1 and TRBJ2-3; 14 bases line up with TRBD2. V lost 4 bases to trimming and J lost 4 bases; unmatched junction nucleotides: 17. Germline CDR1 reads SGHRS; CDR2 reads YFSETQ. The CDR3 runs 20 residues. CDR3 coding DNA: TGCGCCAGCAGCCCTACAGGACTAGCGGGGGGAATCGGAGGGGCAGATACGCAGTATTTT. It is translated as CASSPTGLAGGIGGADTQYF.

The genes are TRBV10-3 and TRBJ2-2; the match to TRBD1 covers 7 bases. Unmatched junction bases numbered 2, after V lost 7 bases and J lost 0 bases. Looked up from germline, CDR1 is ENHRY and CDR2 is SYGVKD. CDR3 length: 14 amino acids. The CDR3 protein is CAIKGAANTGELFF. In DNA, the CDR3 is TGTGCCATCAAGGGGGCGGCGAACACCGGGGAGCTGTTTTTT.

The chain has TRBV30 and TRBJ1-2; D call uncertain. The CDR3 has 11 residues. The germline V and J ends were trimmed by 0 bases and 7 bases, with 6 bases remaining between them. Germline CDR1 is GTSNPN and CDR2 is SVGIG (reference sequence). CDR3 sequence (DNA): TGTGCCTGGAGTGTGGAGGGTGGCTACACCTTC. The encoded protein is CAWSVEGGYTF.

DNA of the CDR3: TGCAGTGCTAGTAGCGGGGGGGACCAAGAGACCCAGTACTTC. Translating gives CSASSGGDQETQYF. The chain recombines TRBV20-1 with TRBJ2-5; TRBD2 agrees at 11 bases. Germline V gives CDR1 DFQATT, CDR2 SNEGSKA (reference sequence). V lost 3 bases to trimming and J lost 0 bases; unmatched junction nucleotides: 0. The CDR3 covers 14 residues.

This sequence joins TRBV2 and TRBJ2-7; maybe TRBD2 (6 bases). V was pared by 5 bases and J by 0 bases, with 20 bases between. Per the germline V gene, CDR1 is SNHLY and CDR2 is FYNNEI. The CDR3 has 17 amino acids. CDR3 DNA: TGTGCCAGCAGTAGAGCACCTACTAGCCAGAGCTCCTACGAGCAGTACGTC. This translates into CASSRAPTSQSSYEQYV.

This rearrangement joins TRBV4-2 to TRBJ2-3; the match to TRBD1 covers 9 bases. The CDR3 has 15 amino acids. Germline loops: CDR1 LGHNA, CDR2 YNFKEQ. Trimming took 5 bases from V and 3 from J; bases not matched to a gene: 6. CDR3 DNA sequence: TGTGCCAGCAGCGGTCGACAGGGGGGGACAGATACGCAGTATTTT. This sequence encodes CASSGRQGGTDTQYF.

J is TRBJ1-1 and V is TRBV18; the match to TRBD1 covers 7 bases. The CDR3 totals 14 residues. In germline, CDR1 is KGHSH, CDR2 LQKENI. V dropped 4 bases and J dropped 5; count of bases not matched to a gene: 7. The CDR3 spells CASSLRQGGTEAFF. The CDR3 coding sequence is TGTGCCAGCTCACTAAGACAGGGAGGAACTGAAGCTTTCTTT. The entire variable domain, with the rest obtained from reference TRBV18 and TRBJ1-1, is as follows: NAGVMQNPRHLVRRRGQEARLRCSPMKGHSHVYWYRQLPEEGLKFMVYLQKENIIDESGMPKERFSAEFPKEGPSILRIQQVVRGDSAAYFCASSLRQGGTEAFFGQGTRLTVV.

The V and J genes are TRBV25-1 and TRBJ2-2, with 8 bases matching TRBD1. Germline trimming cut 5 bases from V and 6 bases from J; bases unmatched to any gene: 8. CDR3 size: 15 residues. Germline V gene lookup returns CDR1 MGHDK and CDR2 SYGVNS. CDR3 DNA sequence: TGTGCCAGCAGTACCCAGGGGGCAAAGGCCGGGGAGCTGTTTTTT. This gives the protein CASSTQGAKAGELFF.

The V and J genes are TRBV6-5 and TRBJ1-1; no reliable D call. CDR3 length: 14 amino acids. V dropped 8 bases and J dropped 2 bases, with 15 bases sitting between them. CDR1 and CDR2 (germline): MNHEY, SVGAGI. The CDR3: CASGEHEGNTEAFF. DNA of the CDR3: TGTGCCAGCGGGGAACATGAGGGAAACACTGAAGCTTTCTTT.

The gene calls are TRBV7-9 and TRBJ1-4, with TRBD1 matching 9 bases. The V gene end was trimmed by 3 bases and the J gene end by 6 bases; junction bases not matched to a gene: 5. The CDR3 runs to 15 residues. The germline V gene has CDR1 SEHNR and CDR2 FQNEAQ (reference sequence). The CDR3 is CASSFPTGGHEKLFF. Written as DNA, the CDR3 is TGTGCCAGCAGCTTCCCGACAGGGGGGCATGAAAAACTGTTTTTT.

The chain combines TRBV2 with TRBJ1-1, with TRBD1 as a possible D gene (5 bases). Germline values: CDR1 SNHLY, CDR2 FYNNEI. The V end lost 7 bases, the J end lost 0 bases, and 12 bases lay between the germline ends. The CDR3 runs to 14 residues. In DNA form, the CDR3 reads TGTGCCAGCACTGGAGGGGTGATGAACACTGAAGCTTTCTTT. It translates to CASTGGVMNTEAFF. The entire variable domain, with the rest obtained from reference TRBV2 and TRBJ1-1, is as follows: EPEVTQTPSHQVTQMGQEVILRCVPISNHLYFYWYRQILGQKVEFLVSFYNNEISEKSEIFDDQFSVERPDGSNFTLKIRSTKLEDSAMYFCASTGGVMNTEAFFGQGTRLTVV.

This chain uses TRBV7-9 with TRBJ2-3, with D possibly being TRBD2 (5 bases). Germline V gives CDR1 SEHNR, CDR2 FQNEAQ (reference sequence). The CDR3 loop spans 11 amino acids. V lost 5 bases, J lost 11 bases, and 11 bases lay in between. In nucleotides, the CDR3 is TGTGCCAGCAGCCTGGACTGGGGGCAGTATTTT. As protein: CASSLDWGQYF.

The genes are TRBV7-8 and TRBJ2-4; 14 bases are a match to TRBD2. The germline V gene has CDR1 SGHVS and CDR2 FQNEAQ. The CDR3 has 17 residues. After removal of 5 bases from V and 2 bases from J, the junction contained 5 bases not matched to a gene. The CDR3 region is CASSPRTSGGSKNIQYF. CDR3 DNA sequence: TGTGCCAGCAGCCCTCGGACTAGCGGGGGGTCCAAAAACATTCAGTACTTC.

This clone turned up a few times. The rearrangement uses TRBV25-1 and TRBJ1-1; 8 bases line up with TRBD1. V shed 4 bases and J 1 base; nucleotides not matched to a gene: 5. Germline V lookup: CDR1 MGHDK, CDR2 SYGVNS. The CDR3 is made up of 15 amino acids. CDR3: CASSVPGTGNTEAFF. CDR3 DNA: TGTGCCAGCAGTGTTCCCGGGACAGGGAACACTGAAGCTTTCTTT.

The chain recombines TRBV11-2 with TRBJ1-3, with TRBD1 as a possible D gene (5 bases). The V end was cut by 3 bases, the J end by 0 bases, with 15 bases between. In germline, CDR1 is SGHAT, CDR2 FQNNGV. This CDR3 comprises 17 residues. The CDR3 here is CASSFPSQGLSGNTIYF. CDR3 nucleotides: TGTGCCAGCAGCTTTCCATCTCAGGGTCTCTCTGGAAACACCATATATTTT. Together with reference TRBV11-2 and TRBJ1-3, the CDR3 gives the full variable domain: EAGVAQSPRYKIIEKRQSVAFWCNPISGHATLYWYQQILGQGPKLLIQFQNNGVVDDSQLPKDRFSAERLKGVDSTLKIQPAKLEDSAVYLCASSFPSQGLSGNTIYFGEGSWLTVV.

This sequence joins TRBV2 and TRBJ1-1; D unresolved. This CDR3 has 13 amino acids. Trimming took off 6 bases at V and 5 bases at J, with 13 bases between the two ends. CDR1 and CDR2 (germline): SNHLY, FYNNEI. The CDR3 here is CASSPPVLTEAFF. In DNA form, the CDR3 reads TGTGCCAGCAGCCCTCCAGTGTTAACTGAAGCTTTCTTT.

The rearrangement joins TRBV7-9 to TRBJ1-6; the D is unclear. CDR3 size: 14 residues. Trimming removed 2 bases from V and 7 bases from J, with 9 bases in between. Germline lookup yields CDR1 SEHNR and CDR2 FQNEAQ (reference sequence). CDR3: CASSLRERNSPLHF. The CDR3 DNA reads TGTGCCAGCAGCTTAAGGGAGCGCAATTCACCCCTCCACTTT.

The chain links TRBV5-1 to TRBJ2-1, with D unresolved. The germline CDR1 and CDR2 sequences are SGHRS and YFSETQ. Trimming took 0 bases from V and 6 from J, leaving 4 bases between them. The CDR3 covers 12 residues. In DNA, the CDR3 is TGCGCCAGCAGCTTGGCTAGCAATGAGCAGTTCTTC. Protein: CASSLASNEQFF.

The chain employs TRBV28 and TRBJ2-5; TRBD1 aligns across 8 bases. The CDR3 is 14 residues long. Germline lookup yields CDR1 MDHEN and CDR2 SYDVKM. With 1 base clipped from V and 10 bases from J, the junction kept 8 bases outside the gene matches. The DNA of the CDR3 is TGTGCCAGCAGTTTATCAGGGGGCGCATTAAACCAGTACTTC. Translated: CASSLSGGALNQYF.

The DNA for the CDR3 is TGTGCCAGTAGTATAAGGGACAGGGACAATCAGCCCCAGCATTTT. Protein product: CASSIRDRDNQPQHF. J is TRBJ1-5 and V is TRBV19; 9 bases map to TRBD1. Trimming took 2 bases from V and 3 from J; bases not matched to a gene: 2. Germline V CDR1 and CDR2: LNHDA, SQIVND (reference sequence). This CDR3 spans 15 amino acids.